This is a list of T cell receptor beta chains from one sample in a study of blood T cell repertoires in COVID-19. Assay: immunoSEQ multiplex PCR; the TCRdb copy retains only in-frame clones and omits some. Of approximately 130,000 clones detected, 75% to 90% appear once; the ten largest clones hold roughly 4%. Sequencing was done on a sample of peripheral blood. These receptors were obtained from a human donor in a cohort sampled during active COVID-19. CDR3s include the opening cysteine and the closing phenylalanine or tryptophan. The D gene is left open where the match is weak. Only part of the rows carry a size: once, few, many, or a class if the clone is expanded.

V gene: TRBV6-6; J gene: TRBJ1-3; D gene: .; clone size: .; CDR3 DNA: TGTGCCAGCAGTGAGGGATATGGAAACACCATATATTTT; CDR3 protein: CASSEGYGNTIYF
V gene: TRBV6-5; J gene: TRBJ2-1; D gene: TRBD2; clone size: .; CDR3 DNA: TGTGCCAGCAGTTACTCTTTTCAGCGGGGGGGAGGTGAGCAGTTCTTC; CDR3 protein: CASSYSFQRGGGEQFF
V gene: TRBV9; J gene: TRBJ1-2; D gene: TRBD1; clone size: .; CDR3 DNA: TGTGCCAGCAGCGTTACTGCCGGGACAGGGGGATATGGCTACACCTTC; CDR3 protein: CASSVTAGTGGYGYTF
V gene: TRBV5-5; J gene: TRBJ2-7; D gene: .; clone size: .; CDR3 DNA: TGTGCCAGCAGCCAGCAAGACTCGGCGCAGTACTTC; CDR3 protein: CASSQQDSAQYF
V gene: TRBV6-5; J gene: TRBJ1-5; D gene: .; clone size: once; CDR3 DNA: TGTGCCAGCAGCTCACGGGGTAGGAATCAGCCCCAGCATTTT; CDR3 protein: CASSSRGRNQPQHF
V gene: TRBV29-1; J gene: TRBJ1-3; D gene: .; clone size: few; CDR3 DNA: TGCAGCGTTGGAGGCAGCGCAGGAAACACCATATATTTT; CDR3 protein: CSVGGSAGNTIYF
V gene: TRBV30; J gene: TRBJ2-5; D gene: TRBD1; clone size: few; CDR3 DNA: TGTGCCTGGAGTGAGGGACAGGGAACGGAGACCCAGTACTTC; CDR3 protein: CAWSEGQGTETQYF
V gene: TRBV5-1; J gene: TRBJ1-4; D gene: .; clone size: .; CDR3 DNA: TGCGCCAGCAGCTTGGGGCAGGGCCTTTGGGAAAAACTGTTTTTT; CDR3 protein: CASSLGQGLWEKLFF
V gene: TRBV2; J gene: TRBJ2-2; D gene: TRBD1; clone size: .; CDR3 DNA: TGTGCCAGCAGTCCCGACCTAAGGGGGCAAGGCACCGGGGAGCTGTTTTTT; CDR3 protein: CASSPDLRGQGTGELFF
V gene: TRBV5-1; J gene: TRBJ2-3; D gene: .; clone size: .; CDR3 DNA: TGCGCCAGCAGCTTGGCCCCGGCAGATACGCAGTATTTT; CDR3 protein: CASSLAPADTQYF
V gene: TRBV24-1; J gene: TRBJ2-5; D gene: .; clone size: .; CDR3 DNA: TGTGCCACCAGTGCCATCCCACTAACTAGTCGGCAAGAGACCCAGTACTTC; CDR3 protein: CATSAIPLTSRQETQYF
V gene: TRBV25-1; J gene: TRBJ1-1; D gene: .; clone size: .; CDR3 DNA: TGTGCCAGCAGTGCTACAGGGAACACTGAAGCTTTCTTT; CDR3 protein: CASSATGNTEAFF
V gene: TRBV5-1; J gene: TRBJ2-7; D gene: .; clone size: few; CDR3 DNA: TGCGCCAGCAGCTTGGTGCTGGGGCGAATTTACGAGCAGTACTTC; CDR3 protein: CASSLVLGRIYEQYF
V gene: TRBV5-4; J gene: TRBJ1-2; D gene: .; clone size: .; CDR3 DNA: TGTGCCAGCAGTCCCGACCAGGGATTCTATGGCTACACCTTC; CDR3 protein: CASSPDQGFYGYTF
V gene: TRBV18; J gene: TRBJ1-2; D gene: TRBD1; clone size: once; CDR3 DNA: TGTGCCAGCTCACCCTACGGACAGGGGGACTATGGCTACACCTTC; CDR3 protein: CASSPYGQGDYGYTF
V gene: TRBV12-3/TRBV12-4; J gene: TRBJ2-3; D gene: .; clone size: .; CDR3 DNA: TGTGCCAGCAGCTTATACGGAGATACGCAGTATTTT; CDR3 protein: CASSLYGDTQYF
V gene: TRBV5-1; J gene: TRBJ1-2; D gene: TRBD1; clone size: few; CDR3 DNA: TGCGCCAGCAGCTTGGGATTGGGACAGGGTGTCGATGGCTACACCTTC; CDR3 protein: CASSLGLGQGVDGYTF
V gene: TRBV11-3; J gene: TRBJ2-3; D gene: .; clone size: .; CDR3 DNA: TGTGCCAGCAGCTCCGGACAGACCCTTCCAAGCACAGATACGCAGTATTTT; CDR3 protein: CASSSGQTLPSTDTQYF
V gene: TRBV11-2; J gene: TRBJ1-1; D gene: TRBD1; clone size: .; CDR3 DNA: TGTGCCAGCAGCAGAACAGGGGTTGTGTCTTTCTTT; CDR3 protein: CASSRTGVVSFF
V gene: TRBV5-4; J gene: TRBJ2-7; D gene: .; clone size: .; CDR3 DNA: TGTGCCAGCAGGGGGGGAGAATACGAGCAGTACTTC; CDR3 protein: CASRGGEYEQYF
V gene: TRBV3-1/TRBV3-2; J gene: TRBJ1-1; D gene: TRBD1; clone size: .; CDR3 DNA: TGTGCCAGCAGCCATGGAGGGACAGGGGCTGAAGCTTTCTTT; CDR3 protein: CASSHGGTGAEAFF
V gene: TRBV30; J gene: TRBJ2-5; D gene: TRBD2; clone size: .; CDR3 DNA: TGTGCCTGGAGCGCGGGACTAGTAAGTGAGACCCAGTACTTC; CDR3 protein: CAWSAGLVSETQYF
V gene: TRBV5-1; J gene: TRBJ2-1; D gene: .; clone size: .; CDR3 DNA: TGCGCCAGCAGCTCGGATTTCAGGGACAATGAGCAGTTCTTC; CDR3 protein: CASSSDFRDNEQFF
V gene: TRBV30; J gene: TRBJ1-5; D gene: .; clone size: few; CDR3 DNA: TGTGCCTGGAGTGTAGGGGGAGATCAGCCCCAGCATTTT; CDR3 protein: CAWSVGGDQPQHF
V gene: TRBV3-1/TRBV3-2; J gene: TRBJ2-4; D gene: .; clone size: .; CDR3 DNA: TGTGCCAGCAGCCAAGATTATAGGGTAGGGAGCATTCAGTACTTC; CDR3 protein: CASSQDYRVGSIQYF
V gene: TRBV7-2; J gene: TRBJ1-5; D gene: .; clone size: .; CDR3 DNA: TGTGCCAGCAGCTTAGGTGGTCAGGGGATTAGCAATCAGCCCCAGCATTTT; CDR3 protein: CASSLGGQGISNQPQHF
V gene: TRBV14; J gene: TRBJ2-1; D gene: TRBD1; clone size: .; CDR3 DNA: TGTGCCAGCAGCCAAGTGCAGGGGGCGAGTGAGCAGTTCTTC; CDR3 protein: CASSQVQGASEQFF
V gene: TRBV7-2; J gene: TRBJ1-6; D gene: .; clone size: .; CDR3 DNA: TGTGCCAGCAGCTTCTCGAGCTCCTATAATTCACCCCTCCACTTT; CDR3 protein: CASSFSSSYNSPLHF
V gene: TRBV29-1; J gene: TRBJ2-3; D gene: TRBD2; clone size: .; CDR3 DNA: TGCAGCGTTGATAGCGGGAGGCCGGATACGCAGTATTTT; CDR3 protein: CSVDSGRPDTQYF
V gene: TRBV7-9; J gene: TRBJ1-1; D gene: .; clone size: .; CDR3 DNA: TGTGCCAGCAGCCTTGGGGGGGGAACTGAAGCTTTCTTT; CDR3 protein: CASSLGGGTEAFF
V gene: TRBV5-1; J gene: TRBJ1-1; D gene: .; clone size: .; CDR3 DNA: TGCGCCAGCAGCTTGGGCGGTAAGGTGAACACTGAAGCTTTCTTT; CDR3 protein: CASSLGGKVNTEAFF
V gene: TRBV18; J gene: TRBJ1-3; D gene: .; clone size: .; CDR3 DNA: TGTGCCAGCTCACCAGTCCCCTTACAGGGAACAGGAGGAAACACCATATATTTT; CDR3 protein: CASSPVPLQGTGGNTIYF
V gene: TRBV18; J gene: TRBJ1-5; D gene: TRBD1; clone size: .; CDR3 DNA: TGTGCCAGCCGAGAGACAGGGGGAAAGGGACAGCCCCAGCATTTT; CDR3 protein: CASRETGGKGQPQHF
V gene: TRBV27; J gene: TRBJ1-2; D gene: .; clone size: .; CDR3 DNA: TGTGCCAGCAGTCCGTCTCCAGGGTTTAGTGGCTACACCTTC; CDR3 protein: CASSPSPGFSGYTF
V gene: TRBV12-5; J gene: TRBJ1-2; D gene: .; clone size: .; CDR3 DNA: TGTGCTAGTGGTTTGAGTCTTGGCAGGGTGGTTCCTGATGGCTACACCTTC; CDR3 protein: CASGLSLGRVVPDGYTF
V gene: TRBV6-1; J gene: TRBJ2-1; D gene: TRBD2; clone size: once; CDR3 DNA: TGTGCCAGCAGTGCCCGAAGGACTAGCGGGGGGAACAATGAGCAGTTCTTC; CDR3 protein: CASSARRTSGGNNEQFF
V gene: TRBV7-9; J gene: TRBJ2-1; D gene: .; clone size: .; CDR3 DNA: TGTGCCAGCAGCTCCGTCCCCAGCAATGAGCAGTTCTTC; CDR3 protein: CASSSVPSNEQFF
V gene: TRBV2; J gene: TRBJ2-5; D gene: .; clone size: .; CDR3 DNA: TGTGCCAGCAGTGCCGTCGGGGTATCACAAGAGACCCAGTACTTC; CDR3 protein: CASSAVGVSQETQYF
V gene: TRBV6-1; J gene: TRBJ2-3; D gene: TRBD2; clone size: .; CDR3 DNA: TGTGCCAGCAGTGAACTAGCGGGAAGCCACGATACGCAGTATTTT; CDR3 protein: CASSELAGSHDTQYF
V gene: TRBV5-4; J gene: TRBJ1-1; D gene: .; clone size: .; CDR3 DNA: TGTGCCAGCAGCCCAGGGTTCACTGAAGCTTTCTTT; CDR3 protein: CASSPGFTEAFF
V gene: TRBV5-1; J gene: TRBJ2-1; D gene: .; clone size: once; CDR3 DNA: TGCGCCAGCAGCTTGGGCTCCCTACGGGGTTCCTACAATGAGCAGTTCTTC; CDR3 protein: CASSLGSLRGSYNEQFF
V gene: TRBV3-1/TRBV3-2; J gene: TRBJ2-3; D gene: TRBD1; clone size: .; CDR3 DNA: TGTGCCAGCAGCCAAGTCCGGGACAGGGGGGGACTCCGGGGCAGGCTGACGCAGTATTTT; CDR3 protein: CASSQVRDRGGLRGRLTQYF
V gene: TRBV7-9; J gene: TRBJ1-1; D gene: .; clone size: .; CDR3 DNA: TGTGCCAGCAGCTTAGTAGGGGAAAGAGATGAAGCTTTCTTT; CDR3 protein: CASSLVGERDEAFF
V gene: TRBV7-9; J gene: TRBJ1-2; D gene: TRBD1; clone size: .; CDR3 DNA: TGTGCCAGCCAAGGGGGCGATGAAGGCTACACCTTC; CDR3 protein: CASQGGDEGYTF
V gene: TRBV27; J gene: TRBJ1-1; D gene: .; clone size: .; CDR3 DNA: TGTGCCAGCAGTCCGGCGGGGGGCAACACTGAAGCTTTCTTT; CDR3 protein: CASSPAGGNTEAFF